This T cell receptor beta chain was identified in a study of vaccination and CD4 T cells after COVID-19. For the study at large: Nasal swab PCR detected SARS-CoV-2 in convalescent patients, who comprised about nine mild cases and one severe case.

This CDR3 spans 15 amino acids. Germline lookup yields CDR1 LNHDA and CDR2 SQIVND (reference sequence). The ends were cut back, 6 bases at V and 4 bases at J, with 16 bases in the middle. As to this clonotype: Its antigen remains unidentified.

This sample's treatment: approximately nine-day PBMC culture with coronavirus spike peptide pools or control peptides (ViraFEST assay). Oncomine TCR Beta short-read sequencing was applied to DNA from cultured CD4+ T cells. TCRdb itself ran the PCR reads through MiXCR, one entry per CDR3 protein. The data show more than 15,000 distinct CDR3 sequences, roughly 31% seen once. The chain combines TRBV19 with TRBJ1-5; D is possibly TRBD1 (6 bases). Sequenced sample: cultured CD4+ T cells from blood. This clonotype was obtained from a human donor with COVID-19. The CDR3 nucleotides read TGTGCCAGTAGGGCTCGCAGGGGCCCTAATCAGCCCCAGCATTTT. Protein sequence: CASRARRGPNQPQHF.